This T cell receptor (beta chain) was profiled in a study of brain T cells in children with intractable seizures. Sequencing was limited to surgery cases with top T cell transcript signatures in brain tissue. Patients received at least one anti-epileptic drug before surgery. CDR3 length: 12 residues. Germline CDR1 reads MDHEN; CDR2 reads SYDVKM. Trimming shortened V by 6 bases and J by 3 bases, and 9 bases separated the two germline ends. Sequencing used immunoSEQ multiplex PCR; TCRdb keeps in-frame clones, though not all of them. The top ten hold 3.5% to 4% of the sample, which has about 120,000 clones, 85% to 95% seen once.

This TCR came from a boy under two years old with hemimegalencephaly and intractable seizures. The V and J genes are TRBV28 and TRBJ2-7; the D is unclear. This sample comprised peripheral blood, obtained at surgery. The CDR3, as DNA: TGTGCCAGCAGCGATAAGTTCTACGAGCAGTACTTC. The encoded protein is CASSDKFYEQYF. Looking up the rest from reference TRBV28 and TRBJ2-7 gives the full variable domain: DVKVTQSSRYLVKRTGEKVFLECVQDMDHENMFWYRQDPGLGLRLIYFSYDVKMKEKGDIPEGYSVSREKKERFSLILESASTNQTSMYLCASSDKFYEQYFGPGTRLTVT.